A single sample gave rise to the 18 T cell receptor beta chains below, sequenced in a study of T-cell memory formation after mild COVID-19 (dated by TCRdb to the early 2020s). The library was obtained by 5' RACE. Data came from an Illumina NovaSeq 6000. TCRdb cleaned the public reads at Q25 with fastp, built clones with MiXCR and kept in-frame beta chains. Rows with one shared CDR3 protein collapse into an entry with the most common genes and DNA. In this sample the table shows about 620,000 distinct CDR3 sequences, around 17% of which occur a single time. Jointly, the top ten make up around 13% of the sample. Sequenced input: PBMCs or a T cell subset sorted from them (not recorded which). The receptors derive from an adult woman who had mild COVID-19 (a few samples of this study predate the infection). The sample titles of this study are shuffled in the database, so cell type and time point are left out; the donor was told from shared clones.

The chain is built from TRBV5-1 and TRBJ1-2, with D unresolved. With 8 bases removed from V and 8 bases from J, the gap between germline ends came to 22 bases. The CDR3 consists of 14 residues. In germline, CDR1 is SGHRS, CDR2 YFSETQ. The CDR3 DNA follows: TGCGCCAGAGGGCCAGGCCGCCCCAGAGCGGGCTACACCTTC. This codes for CARGPGRPRAGYTF.

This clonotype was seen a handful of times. CDR3 amino acids: CASSYSPGQGTGELFF. CDR3 coding DNA: TGTGCCAGCAGTTACTCTCCGGGACAGGGAACCGGGGAGCTGTTTTTT. The chain links TRBV6-2 or TRBV6-3 to TRBJ2-2; 9 bases fit TRBD1. Germline V gives CDR1 MNHEY, CDR2 SVGEGT. V trimming: 0 bases; J trimming: 5 bases; junction bases outside the gene matches: 4. The CDR3 totals 16 residues.

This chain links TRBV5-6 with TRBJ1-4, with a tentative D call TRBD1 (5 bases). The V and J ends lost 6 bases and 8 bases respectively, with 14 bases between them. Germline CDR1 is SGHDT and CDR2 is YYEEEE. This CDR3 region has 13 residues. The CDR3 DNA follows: TGTGCCAGCACCTGGGGGAGGGGAGAAAAACTGTTTTTT. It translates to CASTWGRGEKLFF.

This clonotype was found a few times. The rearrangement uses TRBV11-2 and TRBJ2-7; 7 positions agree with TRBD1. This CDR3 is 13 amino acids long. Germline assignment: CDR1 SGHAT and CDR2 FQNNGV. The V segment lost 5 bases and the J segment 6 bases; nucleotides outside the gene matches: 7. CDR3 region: CASSIDRVGEQYF. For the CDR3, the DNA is TGTGCCAGCAGCATTGACAGGGTTGGCGAGCAGTACTTC.

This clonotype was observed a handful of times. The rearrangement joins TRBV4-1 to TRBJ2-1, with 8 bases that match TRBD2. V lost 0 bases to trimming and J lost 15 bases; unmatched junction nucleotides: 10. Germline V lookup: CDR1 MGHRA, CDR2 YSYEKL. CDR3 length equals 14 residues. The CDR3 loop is CASSQETSVWSLFF. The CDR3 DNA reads TGCGCCAGCAGCCAAGAGACTAGCGTGTGGTCTCTGTTCTTC.

CDR3 coding DNA: TGTGCCAGCAGCGTAGAAAGTGGTACGCAGTATTTT. Encoded protein: CASSVESGTQYF. The rearrangement uses TRBV9 and TRBJ2-3; D is unresolved. The CDR3 is 12 amino acids. CDR1 SGDLS and CDR2 YYNGEE come from the germline V gene. V was cut by 0 bases and J by 8 bases, with 7 bases left in between. Supplemented by reference TRBV9 and TRBJ2-3, the full variable domain reads DSGVTQTPKHLITATGQRVTLRCSPRSGDLSVYWYQQSLDQGLQFLIQYYNGEERAKGNILERFSAQQFPDLHSELNLSSLELGDSALYFCASSVESGTQYFGPGTRLTVL.

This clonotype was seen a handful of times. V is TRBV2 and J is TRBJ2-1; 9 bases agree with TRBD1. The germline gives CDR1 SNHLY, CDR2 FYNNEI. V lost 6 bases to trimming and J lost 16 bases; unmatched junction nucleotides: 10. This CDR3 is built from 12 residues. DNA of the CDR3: TGTGCCAGCAGGGTGGACAGGGGCTTTTTATTCTTC. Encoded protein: CASRVDRGFLFF.

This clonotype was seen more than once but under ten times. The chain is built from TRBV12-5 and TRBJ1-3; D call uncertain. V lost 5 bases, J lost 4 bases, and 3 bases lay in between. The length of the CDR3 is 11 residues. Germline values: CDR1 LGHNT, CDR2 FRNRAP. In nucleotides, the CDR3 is TGTGCTAGTGGTCGGGGAAACACCATATATTTT. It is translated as CASGRGNTIYF.

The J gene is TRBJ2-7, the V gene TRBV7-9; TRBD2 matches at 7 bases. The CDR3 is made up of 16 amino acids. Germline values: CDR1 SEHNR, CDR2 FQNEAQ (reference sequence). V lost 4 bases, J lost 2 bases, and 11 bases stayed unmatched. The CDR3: CASSSPTSDRTYEQYF. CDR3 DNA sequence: TGTGCCAGCAGCTCCCCCACTAGCGACCGAACCTACGAGCAGTACTTC. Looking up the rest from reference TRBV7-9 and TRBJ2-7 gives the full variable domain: DTGVSQNPRHKITKRGQNVTFRCDPISEHNRLYWYRQTLGQGPEFLTYFQNEAQLEKSRLLSDRFSAERPKGSFSTLEIQRTEQGDSAMYLCASSSPTSDRTYEQYFGPGTRLTVT.

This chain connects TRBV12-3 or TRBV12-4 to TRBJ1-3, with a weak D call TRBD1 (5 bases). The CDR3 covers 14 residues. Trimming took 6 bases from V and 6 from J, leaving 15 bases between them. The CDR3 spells CASSSTGLENTIYF. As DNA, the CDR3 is TGTGCCAGCAGCTCTACAGGCTTGGAAAACACCATATATTTT.

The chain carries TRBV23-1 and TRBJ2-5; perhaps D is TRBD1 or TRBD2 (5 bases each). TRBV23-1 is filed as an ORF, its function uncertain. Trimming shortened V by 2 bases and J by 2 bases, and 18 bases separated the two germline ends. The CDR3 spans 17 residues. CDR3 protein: CASSQKSGWGRQETQYF. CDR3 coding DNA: TGCGCCAGCAGTCAAAAATCGGGGTGGGGGAGACAAGAGACCCAGTACTTC.

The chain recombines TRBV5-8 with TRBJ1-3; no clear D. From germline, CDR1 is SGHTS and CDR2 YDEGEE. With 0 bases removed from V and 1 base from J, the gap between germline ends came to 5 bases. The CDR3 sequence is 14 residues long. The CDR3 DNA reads TGTGCCAGCAGCTTGGAGGCTTCTGGAAACACCATATATTTT. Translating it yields CASSLEASGNTIYF.

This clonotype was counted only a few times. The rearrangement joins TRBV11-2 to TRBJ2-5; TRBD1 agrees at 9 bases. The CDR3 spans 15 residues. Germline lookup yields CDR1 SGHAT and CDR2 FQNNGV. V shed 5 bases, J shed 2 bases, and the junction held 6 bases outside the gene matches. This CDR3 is CASSPWTGVQETQYF. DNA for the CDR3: TGTGCCAGCAGCCCCTGGACAGGGGTACAAGAGACCCAGTACTTC.

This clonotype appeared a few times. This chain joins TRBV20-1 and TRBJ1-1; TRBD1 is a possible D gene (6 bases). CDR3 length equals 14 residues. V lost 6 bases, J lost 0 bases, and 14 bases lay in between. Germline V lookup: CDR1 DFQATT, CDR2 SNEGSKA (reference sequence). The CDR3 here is CSAPPGTLNTEAFF. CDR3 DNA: TGCAGTGCCCCACCTGGGACATTGAACACTGAAGCTTTCTTT.

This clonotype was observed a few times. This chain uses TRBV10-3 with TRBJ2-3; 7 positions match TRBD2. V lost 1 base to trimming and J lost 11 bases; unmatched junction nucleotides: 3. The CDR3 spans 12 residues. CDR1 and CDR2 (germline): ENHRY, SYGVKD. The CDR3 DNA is TGTGCCATCAGTGAGTTGTCGGGAGGGCAGTATTTT. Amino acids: CAISELSGGQYF.

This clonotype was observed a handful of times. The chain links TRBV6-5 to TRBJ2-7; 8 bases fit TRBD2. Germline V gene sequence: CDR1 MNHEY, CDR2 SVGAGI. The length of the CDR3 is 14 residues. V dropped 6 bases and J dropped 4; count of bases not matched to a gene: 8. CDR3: CASSHGGGDYEQYF. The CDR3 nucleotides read TGTGCCAGCAGCCACGGGGGGGGAGATTACGAGCAGTACTTC.

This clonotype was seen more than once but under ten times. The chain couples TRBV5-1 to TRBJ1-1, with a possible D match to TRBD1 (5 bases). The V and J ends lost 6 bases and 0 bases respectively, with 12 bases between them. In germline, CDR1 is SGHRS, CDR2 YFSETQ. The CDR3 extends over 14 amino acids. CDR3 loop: CASTLSGVNTEAFF. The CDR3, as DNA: TGCGCCAGCACCCTCTCGGGGGTGAACACTGAAGCTTTCTTT.

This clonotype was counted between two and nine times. The CDR3 reads CASSPRHEAKIDGYTF. The CDR3 DNA is TGTGCCAGCAGCCCGCGCCATGAAGCTAAGATCGATGGCTACACCTTC. The rearrangement uses TRBV7-9 and TRBJ1-2; no clear D. V was shortened by 5 bases and J by 6 bases, with 22 bases between the two germline ends. CDR3 length equals 16 residues. The germline V gene encodes CDR1 SEHNR and CDR2 FQNEAQ (reference sequence).